The 14 T cell receptor beta chains below come from one sample, sequenced in a study of T cell responses to AZD1222 COVID-19 vaccine. Profiling relied on immunoSEQ multiplex PCR, and the TCRdb table lists in-frame clones only, not all of them. The sample consists of over 70,000 clones, about 80% of them appearing once. This specimen was peripheral blood, taken 28 days after the second dose of the MenACWY control vaccine. The source of these receptors is an adult who received the MenACWY meningococcal vaccine as a control.

The V call is TRBV7-2, the J call TRBJ2-7; perhaps TRBD1 as D (6 bases). Between the trimmed V and J ends, which lost 5 bases and 3 bases, there was a span of 20 bases. The germline V gene has CDR1 SGHTA and CDR2 FQGNSA. CDR3 size: 16 residues. DNA of the CDR3: TGTGCCAGCAGCCCGCAACCCACAGGGACGGGCTACGAGCAGTACTTC. This codes for CASSPQPTGTGYEQYF.

CDR3 sequence: CASSYLGEGRDSNQPQHF. The CDR3 coding sequence is TGTGCCAGCAGTTACCTGGGGGAGGGCAGAGATAGCAATCAGCCCCAGCATTTT. The V call is TRBV6-2 or TRBV6-3, the J call TRBJ1-5; possibly TRBD1 for D (5 bases). CDR3 size: 18 residues. The germline V and J ends were trimmed by 2 bases and 0 bases, with 17 bases remaining between them. Looked up from germline, CDR1 is MNHEY and CDR2 is SVGEGT.

The chain couples TRBV28 to TRBJ1-5; D unresolved. V was cut by 2 bases and J by 1 base, with 9 bases left in between. Looked up from germline, CDR1 is MDHEN and CDR2 is SYDVKM. The CDR3 consists of 15 residues. The CDR3 DNA reads TGTGCCAGCAGTTTAGGGGATGTAAGCAATCAGCCCCAGCATTTT. Its protein is CASSLGDVSNQPQHF.

The chain combines TRBV6-5 with TRBJ1-1; D unresolved. The V end lost 3 bases, the J end lost 0 bases, and 11 bases lay between the germline ends. From germline, CDR1 is MNHEY and CDR2 SVGAGI. The CDR3 covers 15 residues. CDR3 nucleotide sequence: TGTGCCAGCAGTTATCGTGCTCGGTTGAACACTGAAGCTTTCTTT. Translating it yields CASSYRARLNTEAFF.

V gene TRBV5-5 combines with J gene TRBJ2-7; D gene uncertain. The CDR3 runs to 15 residues. Deletions cut 0 bases from V and 5 bases from J, with 15 bases between. CDR1 and CDR2 (germline): SGHKS, YYEKEE (reference sequence). The CDR3: CASSLDPGSPDEQYF. The CDR3 DNA reads TGTGCCAGCAGCTTGGACCCAGGAAGTCCGGACGAGCAGTACTTC.

J is TRBJ2-7 and V is TRBV3-1 (or the pseudogene TRBV3-2); no clear D gene. Germline-derived CDR1 and CDR2 are LGHDT and YNNKEL (reference sequence). CDR3 size: 14 residues. Trimming took 2 bases from V and 0 from J, leaving 8 bases between them. The CDR3 DNA is TGTGCCAGCAGCCAAACAAGCGTCTCCTACGAGCAGTACTTC. Translated: CASSQTSVSYEQYF.

This chain uses TRBV30 with TRBJ1-5; TRBD1 might be the D (5 bases). The V gene's germline CDR1 is GTSNPN and CDR2 SVGIG (reference sequence). The CDR3 is 16 amino acids. V dropped 0 bases and J dropped 0 bases, with 12 bases sitting between them. This CDR3 is CAWSVGAGISNQPQHF. The CDR3 region has the DNA TGTGCCTGGAGTGTAGGGGCAGGGATTAGCAATCAGCCCCAGCATTTT.

The chain couples TRBV27 to TRBJ2-7, with 8 bases fitting TRBD1. This CDR3 has 16 amino acids. V lost 5 bases to trimming and J lost 7 bases; unmatched junction nucleotides: 16. The germline V gene encodes CDR1 MNHEY and CDR2 SMNVEV (reference sequence). CDR3 protein: CASSPSPGGLSSEQYF. CDR3 DNA sequence: TGTGCCAGCAGTCCGTCCCCAGGGGGCCTTTCTTCTGAGCAGTACTTC.

The gene calls are TRBV4-1 and TRBJ2-7, with a tentative D call TRBD1 (5 bases). Germline CDR1 reads MGHRA; CDR2 reads YSYEKL. V was pared by 0 bases and J by 2 bases, with 11 bases between. The CDR3 is 15 residues long. The CDR3 sequence is CASSQDDSDTYEQYF. CDR3 DNA sequence: TGCGCCAGCAGCCAAGACGACAGTGACACCTACGAGCAGTACTTC.

This chain uses TRBV6-5 with TRBJ2-5, with 11 nucleotides matching TRBD1. CDR1 MNHEY and CDR2 SVGAGI come from the germline V gene. The J segment lost 7 bases and the V segment lost 2 bases, leaving 9 bases of the junction unmatched. This CDR3 region has 16 residues. The DNA for the CDR3 is TGTGCCAGCAGTTACCGCCGGGACAGGGGGTTAGGGACCCAGTACTTC. Residues: CASSYRRDRGLGTQYF.

This clone has only one observation. The rearrangement links TRBV5-6 to TRBJ1-2; 8 nucleotides line up with TRBD1. Germline CDR1 is SGHDT and CDR2 is YYEEEE. There are 12 residues in the CDR3. The trim removed 2 bases at V and 8 bases at J, leaving 2 bases unmatched. The CDR3 loop reads CASSLQGEGYTF. The CDR3 nucleotides read TGTGCCAGCAGCTTACAGGGGGAAGGCTACACCTTC.

The rearrangement joins TRBV6-5 to TRBJ1-1; D call uncertain. V was cut by 6 bases and J by 3 bases, with 2 bases left in between. This CDR3 region has 10 residues. Germline-derived CDR1 and CDR2 are MNHEY and SVGAGI. CDR3 loop: CASRYTEAFF. CDR3 sequence (DNA): TGTGCCAGCAGGTACACTGAAGCTTTCTTT.

V gene TRBV2 combines with J gene TRBJ1-4; 7 bases line up with TRBD1. Germline CDR1 is SNHLY and CDR2 is FYNNEI. The length of the CDR3 is 16 residues. V gave up 0 bases and J gave up 10 bases; unmatched junction bases: 11. The CDR3 bases are TGTGCCAGCAGTGAAGCGCGGGGAGGACAGGCCGGAAAACTGTTTTTT. Translated: CASSEARGGQAGKLFF.

The rearrangement links TRBV10-3 to TRBJ1-1; possible D gene TRBD1, 6 bases. Germline CDR1 reads ENHRY; CDR2 reads SYGVKD. The V gene lost 4 bases and the J gene lost 5 bases, with 11 bases spanning the gap. This CDR3 is 13 amino acids long. CDR3 amino acids: CAISGGAQTEAFF. DNA of the CDR3: TGTGCCATCAGTGGGGGGGCGCAGACTGAAGCTTTCTTT.